This TCR beta chain was sequenced in a study of CD8 T cells in ankylosing spondylitis. CDR1 and CDR2 (germline): SQVTM, ANQGSEA. The V and J ends lost 4 bases and 4 bases respectively, with 11 bases between them. The CDR3 extends over 14 amino acids. This clonotype showed up many times. What it binds is unknown. Quantitative 5'-RACE with molecular barcodes was used to make the TCR beta libraries. TCRdb re-derived calls from the 5' RACE reads in MiXCR, one entry per CDR3 protein. In the table there are 180,000 or so distinct CDR3 sequences, roughly 11% of which are singletons. Notes on the study in general: What seemed typical of ankylosing spondylitis blood was a TCR beta motif built from fewer than ten highly homologous variants.

The chain recombines TRBV29-1 with TRBJ1-6; possible D gene TRBD1, 5 bases. The sequence came from a male donor with ankylosing spondylitis or in good health (not recorded which). The sample taken for sequencing was blood, either unsorted or a sorted T cell fraction (not recorded which). The CDR3 spells CSVGDRGYNSPLHF. The CDR3 DNA is TGCAGCGTTGGGGACCGGGGATATAATTCACCCCTCCACTTT.